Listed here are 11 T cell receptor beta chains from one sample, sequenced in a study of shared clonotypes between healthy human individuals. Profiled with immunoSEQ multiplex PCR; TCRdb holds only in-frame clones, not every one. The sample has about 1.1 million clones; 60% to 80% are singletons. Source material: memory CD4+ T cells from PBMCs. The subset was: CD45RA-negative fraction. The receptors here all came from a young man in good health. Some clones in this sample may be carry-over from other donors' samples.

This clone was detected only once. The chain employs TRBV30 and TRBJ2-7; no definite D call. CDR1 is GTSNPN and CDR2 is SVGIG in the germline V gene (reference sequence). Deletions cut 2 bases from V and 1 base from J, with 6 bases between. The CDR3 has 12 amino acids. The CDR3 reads CAWSRESYEQYF. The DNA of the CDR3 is TGTGCCTGGAGTAGGGAATCCTACGAGCAGTACTTC.

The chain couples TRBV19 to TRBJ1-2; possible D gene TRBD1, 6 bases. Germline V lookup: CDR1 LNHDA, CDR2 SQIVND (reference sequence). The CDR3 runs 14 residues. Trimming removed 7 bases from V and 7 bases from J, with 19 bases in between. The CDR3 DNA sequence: TGTGCCAGTACGGTGGCTCAGGGGATTCTTGGCTACACCTTC. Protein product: CASTVAQGILGYTF.

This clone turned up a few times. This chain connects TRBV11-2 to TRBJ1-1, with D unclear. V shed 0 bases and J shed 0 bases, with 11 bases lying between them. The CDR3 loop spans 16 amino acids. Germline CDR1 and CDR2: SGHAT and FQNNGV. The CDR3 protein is CASSLEWRKVNTEAFF. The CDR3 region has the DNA TGTGCCAGCAGCTTAGAGTGGCGAAAGGTGAACACTGAAGCTTTCTTT.

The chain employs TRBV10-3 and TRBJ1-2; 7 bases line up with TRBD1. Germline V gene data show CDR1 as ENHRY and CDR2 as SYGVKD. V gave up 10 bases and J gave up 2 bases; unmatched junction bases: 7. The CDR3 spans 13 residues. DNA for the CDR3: TGTGCCAGCACGGGACAGCTGAACTATGGCTACACCTTC. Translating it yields CASTGQLNYGYTF.

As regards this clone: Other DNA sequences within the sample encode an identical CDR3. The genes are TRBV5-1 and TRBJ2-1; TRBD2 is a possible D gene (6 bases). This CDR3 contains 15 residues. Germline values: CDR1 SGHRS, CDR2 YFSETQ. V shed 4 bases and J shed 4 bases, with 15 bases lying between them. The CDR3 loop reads CASSGGLAGYNEQFF. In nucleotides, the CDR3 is TGCGCCAGCAGCGGGGGACTGGCAGGATACAATGAGCAGTTCTTC.

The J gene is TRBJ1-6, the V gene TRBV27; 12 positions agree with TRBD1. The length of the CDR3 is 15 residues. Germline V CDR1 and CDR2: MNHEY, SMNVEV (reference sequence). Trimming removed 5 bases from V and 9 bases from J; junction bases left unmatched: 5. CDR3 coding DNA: TGTGCCAGCAGTGCGAGGGACAGGGGGCTTTCACCCCTCCACTTT. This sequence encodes CASSARDRGLSPLHF.

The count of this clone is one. The CDR3 region has the DNA TGTGCCAGCTCAGACGACGGGACGGTCAATCAGCCCCAGCATTTT. It encodes CASSDDGTVNQPQHF. This chain connects TRBV18 to TRBJ1-5; TRBD1 might be the D (5 bases). Trimming cost V 5 bases and J 3 bases, with 14 bases left between them. This CDR3 has 15 residues. Germline V lookup: CDR1 KGHSH, CDR2 LQKENI.

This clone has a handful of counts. The CDR3 loop is CASRSGRANTGELFF. For the CDR3, the DNA is TGTGCCAGCCGTAGCGGGAGGGCGAACACCGGGGAGCTGTTTTTT. V and J are TRBV11-2 and TRBJ2-2; 11 bases map to TRBD2. The J segment lost 0 bases and the V segment lost 8 bases, leaving 2 bases of the junction unmatched. The CDR3 length is 15 residues. Looked up from germline, CDR1 is SGHAT and CDR2 is FQNNGV.

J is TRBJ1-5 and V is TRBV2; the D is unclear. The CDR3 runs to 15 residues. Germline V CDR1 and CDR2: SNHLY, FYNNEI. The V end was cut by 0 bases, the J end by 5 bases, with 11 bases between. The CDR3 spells CASSEALQGYQPQHF. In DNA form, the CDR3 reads TGTGCCAGCAGTGAAGCGCTTCAAGGGTATCAGCCCCAGCATTTT.

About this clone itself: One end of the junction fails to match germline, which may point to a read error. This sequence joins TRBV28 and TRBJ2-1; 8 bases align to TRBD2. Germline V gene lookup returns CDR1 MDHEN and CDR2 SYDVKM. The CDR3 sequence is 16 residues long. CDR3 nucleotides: TGTGCCAGCAGTTCCCTAGGGGTAGCGGGGTACACTGAGCAGTTCTTC. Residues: CASSSLGVAGYTEQFF.

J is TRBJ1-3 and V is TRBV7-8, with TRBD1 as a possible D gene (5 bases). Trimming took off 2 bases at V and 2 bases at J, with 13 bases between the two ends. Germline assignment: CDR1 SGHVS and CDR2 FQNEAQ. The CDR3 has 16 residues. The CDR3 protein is CASSLIWGNAGNTIYF. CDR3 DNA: TGTGCCAGCAGCTTAATATGGGGGAACGCTGGAAACACCATATATTTT.